This paragraph covers one T cell receptor (beta chain) sequence. Within the sample, other DNA sequences also encode this same CDR3. The data stem from a study of blood T cell repertoires in COVID-19. Study-wide context: Acute and convalescent COVID-19 specimens originated in the United States, Italy and Spain. T cells, B-cell-depleted T cells, or PBMCs provided the cDNA or gDNA that served as material.

Authors' methods: The authors estimated nucleated cell counts from reference gene primer amplification. Generated by immunoSEQ multiplex PCR, the TCRdb table keeps only in-frame clones and is missing some. The V and J calls and the clone size are those of that table, but D and trimming were determined from the DNA. The profile shows over 150,000 clones, roughly 79% of them singletons. The CDR3 loop spans 13 amino acids. The V gene end was trimmed by 4 bases and the J gene end by 4 bases; junction bases not matched to a gene: 4. Germline-derived CDR1 and CDR2 are LGHDT and YNNKEL (reference sequence).

The sample taken for sequencing was peripheral blood. The chain employs TRBV3-1 (or the pseudogene TRBV3-2) and TRBJ2-7; 7 bases map to TRBD1. The receptor's source is a woman aged 70 to 79 with acute or convalescent COVID-19. CDR3 region: CASSPRTGYEQYF. CDR3 DNA: TGTGCCAGCAGCCCTAGGACAGGTTACGAGCAGTACTTC.